Listed here are 27 T cell receptor beta chains from one sample, sequenced in a study of technical replicates of blood from a few donors. The table came from immunoSEQ multiplex PCR; TCRdb's copy has only in-frame clones and leaves some out. Among approximately 73,000 clones listed, 85% to 95% were seen once. The material sequenced was T cells isolated from PBMCs. These receptors came from a human donor in good health.

The chain is built from TRBV6-6 and TRBJ2-7; 9 nucleotides align to TRBD1. CDR3 length: 14 amino acids. Germline V gives CDR1 MNHNY, CDR2 SVGAGI (reference sequence). Trimming took 6 bases from V and 5 from J; bases not matched to a gene: 8. The CDR3 protein is CASRLQQGANEQYF. Written as DNA, the CDR3 is TGTGCCAGCAGACTTCAACAGGGGGCTAACGAGCAGTACTTC.

The chain combines TRBV28 with TRBJ2-7; TRBD1 matches 7 bases. Germline CDR1 is MDHEN and CDR2 is SYDVKM. V shed 7 bases and J 3 bases; nucleotides not matched to a gene: 9. The CDR3 covers 14 residues. The CDR3 coding sequence is TGTGCCAGCAAGATGACAGGGAACTTCTACGAGCAGTACTTC. This translates into CASKMTGNFYEQYF.

The J gene is TRBJ2-1, the V gene TRBV30; D possibly corresponds to TRBD1 (5 bases). Germline CDR1 is GTSNPN and CDR2 is SVGIG (reference sequence). V was shortened by 3 bases and J by 6 bases, with 18 bases between the two germline ends. This CDR3 has 15 residues. CDR3 in DNA: TGTGCCTGGAGCCCCCCTGAGGCAGGGCGCAATGAGCAGTTCTTC. As protein: CAWSPPEAGRNEQFF.

The rearrangement uses TRBV18 and TRBJ1-1; TRBD1 matches at 8 bases. The CDR3 has 14 residues. CDR1 is KGHSH and CDR2 is LQKENI in the germline V gene. V lost 4 bases, J lost 1 base, and 2 bases stayed unmatched. This chain's CDR3 is CASSLQGANTEAFF. The CDR3 DNA is TGTGCCAGCTCACTTCAGGGGGCGAACACTGAAGCTTTCTTT.

This chain uses TRBV2 with TRBJ2-5, with a tentative D call TRBD1 (5 bases). The CDR3 extends over 11 amino acids. Trimming shortened V by 6 bases and J by 5 bases, and 7 bases separated the two germline ends. Germline V lookup: CDR1 SNHLY, CDR2 FYNNEI. The CDR3 is CASRGLETQYF. The DNA for the CDR3 is TGTGCCAGCAGGGGGCTGGAGACCCAGTACTTC.

DNA of the CDR3: TGTGCCAGCAGTGAAGCGCTACAGAAGTATTCACCCCTCCACTTT. It yields the protein CASSEALQKYSPLHF. V is TRBV2 and J is TRBJ1-6; D uncertain. V was pared by 0 bases and J by 8 bases, with 11 bases between. Germline CDR1 and CDR2: SNHLY and FYNNEI. The CDR3 totals 15 residues. The complete variable domain, with remaining parts taken from reference TRBV2 and TRBJ1-6, reads EPEVTQTPSHQVTQMGQEVILRCVPISNHLYFYWYRQILGQKVEFLVSFYNNEISEKSEIFDDQFSVERPDGSNFTLKIRSTKLEDSAMYFCASSEALQKYSPLHFGNGTRLTVT.

This rearrangement joins TRBV18 to TRBJ2-5; a weak D match, TRBD2 (5 bases). CDR3 length equals 14 residues. CDR1 and CDR2 from the germline V gene are KGHSH and LQKENI. V gave up 3 bases and J gave up 5 bases, with 13 bases separating them. For the CDR3, the DNA is TGTGCCAGCTCACCCCGCAGTGGCGGGGAGACCCAGTACTTC. Protein: CASSPRSGGETQYF.

The DNA of the CDR3 is TGTGCCAGCAGTTTAAACGGGGGGGGAACCGGGGAGCTGTTTTTT. Protein product: CASSLNGGGTGELFF. This chain connects TRBV27 to TRBJ2-2; TRBD2 agrees at 8 bases. The CDR3 runs to 15 residues. Trimming cost V 2 bases and J 5 bases; bases outside gene matches: 4. CDR1 and CDR2 from the germline V gene are MNHEY and SMNVEV (reference sequence).

V is TRBV5-4 and J is TRBJ1-4; TRBD1 aligns across 9 bases. Per germline, CDR1 SGHNT and CDR2 YYREEE (reference sequence). The CDR3 has 18 residues. The V gene end was trimmed by 5 bases and the J gene end by 0 bases; junction bases not matched to a gene: 11. The CDR3 spells CASSFSGTGFTTNEKLFF. CDR3 DNA: TGTGCCAGCAGTTTCTCCGGGACAGGGTTTACAACTAATGAAAAACTGTTTTTT.

The V gene is TRBV29-1, the J gene TRBJ2-1; tentative D call: TRBD1 (5 bases). Germline CDR1 reads SQVTM; CDR2 reads ANQGSEA. The CDR3 consists of 12 residues. Trimming pared 7 bases from V and 0 bases from J, leaving 7 bases between. CDR3 loop: CSGGGSYNEQFF. The CDR3 nucleotides are TGCAGCGGGGGCGGCTCCTACAATGAGCAGTTCTTC.

The CDR3 DNA is TGTGCCAGCAGCGTCCACAGGACCCCAAGAGGTGGCTACACCTTC. Amino acid sequence: CASSVHRTPRGGYTF. The rearrangement uses TRBV11-1 and TRBJ1-2, with D tentatively TRBD1 (5 bases). Germline V gene lookup returns CDR1 SGHAT and CDR2 FQDESV (reference sequence). The length of the CDR3 is 15 residues. Trimming took off 5 bases at V and 7 bases at J, with 20 bases between the two ends. The full variable domain, rest sourced from reference TRBV11-1 and TRBJ1-2, is EAEVAQSPRYKITEKSQAVAFWCDPISGHATLYWYRQILGQGPELLVQFQDESVVDDSQLPKDRFSAERLKGVDSTLKIQPAELGDSAMYLCASSVHRTPRGGYTFGSGTRLTVV.

This chain links TRBV5-4 with TRBJ2-2; 9 bases fit TRBD2. The length of the CDR3 is 17 residues. CDR1 SGHNT and CDR2 YYREEE come from the germline V gene (reference sequence). V trimming: 9 bases; J trimming: 2 bases; junction bases outside the gene matches: 14. CDR3 protein: CAIREWRGGLNTGELFF. The CDR3 nucleotides read TGTGCCATTAGGGAGTGGCGGGGGGGGTTAAACACCGGGGAGCTGTTTTTT.

This rearrangement joins TRBV4-2 to TRBJ1-1, with 8 bases identical to TRBD1. From germline, CDR1 is LGHNA and CDR2 YNFKEQ. The CDR3 extends over 15 amino acids. V dropped 3 bases and J dropped 1; count of bases not matched to a gene: 4. The CDR3 region has the DNA TGTGCCAGCAGCCAGGGGGGACAGGCGAACACTGAAGCTTTCTTT. It yields the protein CASSQGGQANTEAFF.

The J gene is TRBJ2-6, the V gene TRBV28; the D gene is possibly TRBD2 (7 bases). V was clipped by 5 bases and J by 5 bases, with 13 bases between them. The length of the CDR3 is 15 residues. Germline V gives CDR1 MDHEN, CDR2 SYDVKM. The CDR3 nucleotides are TGTGCCAGCAGTCCCTCGGGGGGCAGGGCCAACGTCCTGACTTTC. It specifies CASSPSGGRANVLTF.

The CDR3 is CASSAWGRDTEAFF. CDR3 DNA: TGTGCCAGCAGCGCTTGGGGCAGGGACACTGAAGCTTTCTTT. This rearrangement joins TRBV5-6 to TRBJ1-1, with TRBD1 as a possible D gene (5 bases). V lost 4 bases to trimming and J lost 3 bases, with 13 bases between them. The CDR3 runs to 14 residues. Germline V lookup: CDR1 SGHDT, CDR2 YYEEEE.

The chain is built from TRBV9 and TRBJ2-3; D is possibly TRBD1 (5 bases). CDR3 length: 16 residues. In germline, CDR1 is SGDLS, CDR2 YYNGEE. V lost 3 bases, J lost 0 bases, and 14 bases lay in between. The CDR3 region is CASSELSRASTDTQYF. For the CDR3, the DNA is TGTGCCAGCAGCGAACTCAGCAGGGCTAGCACAGATACGCAGTATTTT.

The CDR3 loop is CASSPQVTGGRMETQYF. The CDR3 DNA sequence: TGTGCCAGCAGCCCGCAAGTCACAGGGGGCCGAATGGAGACCCAGTACTTC. The V gene is TRBV9, the J gene TRBJ2-5; 9 nucleotides align to TRBD1. Trimming took 4 bases from V and 5 from J; bases not matched to a gene: 15. This CDR3 has 17 amino acids. The germline V gene encodes CDR1 SGDLS and CDR2 YYNGEE.

DNA of the CDR3: TGTGCCAGTAGTATGACAGGAGGTGGCTACACCTTC. Amino acid sequence: CASSMTGGGYTF. The J gene is TRBJ1-2, the V gene TRBV19; possibly TRBD1 for D (6 bases). Trimming stripped 3 bases from V and 7 bases from J, with 9 bases between. The germline V gene encodes CDR1 LNHDA and CDR2 SQIVND (reference sequence). The CDR3 is 12 residues long.

The chain carries TRBV6-5 and TRBJ1-2; 9 nucleotides line up with TRBD1. V was clipped by 4 bases and J by 6 bases; unmatched bases: 9. The germline gives CDR1 MNHEY, CDR2 SVGAGI. This CDR3 contains 15 residues. CDR3 DNA: TGTGCCAGCAGTTTACAACAGGGGGCAGGAGATGGCTACACCTTC. This codes for CASSLQQGAGDGYTF.

The chain has TRBV12-2 and TRBJ2-5; no check of the table's D call, TRBD1, against the DNA was made. TRBV12-2 is tagged as a pseudogene. The CDR3 is made up of 16 amino acids. This CDR3 is CASRSKESGFKETQYF. The CDR3, as DNA: TGTGCAAGTCGCTCAAAAGAATCAGGGTTCAAAGAGACCCAGTACTTC.

The chain couples TRBV5-4 to TRBJ1-2; a weak D match, TRBD1 (5 bases). Trimming stripped 3 bases from V and 5 bases from J, with 14 bases between. The CDR3 runs to 14 residues. Looked up from germline, CDR1 is SGHNT and CDR2 is YYREEE (reference sequence). The CDR3 reads CASSSELTGYGYTF. The CDR3 DNA sequence: TGTGCCAGCAGCTCGGAGCTTACAGGATATGGCTACACCTTC.

The V and J genes are TRBV29-1 and TRBJ2-1; 7 nucleotides match TRBD2. Germline V gene data show CDR1 as SQVTM and CDR2 as ANQGSEA. The CDR3 covers 13 residues. The CDR3 coding sequence is TGCATCGCAACGGGGCGGGAGTATGGTGAGCAGTTCTTC. Amino acids: CIATGREYGEQFF.

The CDR3 is CASSEWTSGTWWEFF. The DNA for the CDR3 is TGTGCCAGCAGTGAATGGACTAGCGGGACATGGTGGGAGTTCTTC. The chain combines TRBV2 with TRBJ2-1, with 12 bases matching TRBD2. The trim removed 2 bases at V and 14 bases at J, leaving 10 bases unmatched. CDR1 is SNHLY, CDR2 FYNNEI, per germline. The CDR3 has 15 residues.

The chain combines TRBV7-6 with TRBJ2-7; 7 bases match TRBD1. The CDR3 length is 12 residues. V dropped 5 bases and J dropped 12; count of bases not matched to a gene: 10. Germline V gene data show CDR1 as SGHVS and CDR2 as FNYEAQ. CDR3 in amino acids: CASSPPGGQPYF. The CDR3 coding sequence is TGTGCCAGCAGCCCTCCAGGGGGTCAGCCGTACTTC.

The chain combines TRBV14 with TRBJ2-1; no reliable D call. Trimming removed 0 bases from V and 5 bases from J, with 5 bases in between. From germline, CDR1 is SGHDN and CDR2 FVKESK. The CDR3 has 13 amino acids. The CDR3 DNA is TGTGCCAGCAGCCAAGACCCTAACAATGAGCAGTTCTTC. Translating gives CASSQDPNNEQFF.

The chain is built from TRBV19 and TRBJ1-5; 8 nucleotides agree with TRBD1. Trimming removed 1 base from V and 0 bases from J; junction bases left unmatched: 11. The CDR3 consists of 19 residues. Germline CDR1 and CDR2: LNHDA and SQIVND (reference sequence). This chain's CDR3 is CASSIVTLDRVYSNQPQHF. CDR3 sequence (DNA): TGTGCCAGTAGTATAGTCACTCTGGACAGGGTTTATAGCAATCAGCCCCAGCATTTT.

The V and J genes are TRBV6-1 and TRBJ2-2; 11 positions match TRBD2. Germline CDR1 reads MNHNS; CDR2 reads SASEGT. J was trimmed by 4 bases and V by 6 bases; bases with no gene match: 4. The CDR3 has 15 amino acids. CDR3 amino acids: CASRFSGGATGELFF. The DNA of the CDR3 is TGTGCCAGCAGATTTAGCGGGGGGGCCACCGGGGAGCTGTTTTTT.